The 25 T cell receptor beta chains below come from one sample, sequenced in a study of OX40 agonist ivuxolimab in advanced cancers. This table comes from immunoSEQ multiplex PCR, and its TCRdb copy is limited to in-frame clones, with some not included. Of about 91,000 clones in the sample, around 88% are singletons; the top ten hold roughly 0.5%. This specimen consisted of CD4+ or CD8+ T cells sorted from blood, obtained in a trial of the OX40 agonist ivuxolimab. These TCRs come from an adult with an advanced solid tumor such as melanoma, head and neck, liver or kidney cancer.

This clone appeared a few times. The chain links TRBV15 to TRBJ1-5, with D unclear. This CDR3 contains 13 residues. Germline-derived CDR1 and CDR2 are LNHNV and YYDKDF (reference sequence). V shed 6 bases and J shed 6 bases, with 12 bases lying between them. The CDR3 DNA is TGTGCCACCAGAGACCAGGATGGTCAGCCCCAGCATTTT. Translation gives CATRDQDGQPQHF.

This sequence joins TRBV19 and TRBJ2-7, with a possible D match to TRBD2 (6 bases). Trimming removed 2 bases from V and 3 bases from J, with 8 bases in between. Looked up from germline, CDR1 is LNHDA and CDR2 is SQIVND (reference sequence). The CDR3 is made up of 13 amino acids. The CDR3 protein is CASSIREDYEQYF. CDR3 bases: TGTGCCAGTAGTATAAGGGAGGACTACGAGCAGTACTTC.

The CDR3 here is CAISGTGTNTEAFF. CDR3 nucleotides: TGTGCCATCAGCGGGACAGGGACCAACACTGAAGCTTTCTTT. V gene TRBV10-3 combines with J gene TRBJ1-1; 9 positions match TRBD1. This CDR3 has 14 amino acids. Trimming removed 6 bases from V and 2 bases from J; junction bases left unmatched: 4. Germline V CDR1 and CDR2: ENHRY, SYGVKD.

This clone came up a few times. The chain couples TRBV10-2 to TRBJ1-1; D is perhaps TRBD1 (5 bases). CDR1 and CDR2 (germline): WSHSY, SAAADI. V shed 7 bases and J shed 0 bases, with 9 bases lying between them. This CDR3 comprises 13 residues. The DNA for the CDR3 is TGCGCCAGCACACGGGGCCTGAACACTGAAGCTTTCTTT. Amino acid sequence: CASTRGLNTEAFF.

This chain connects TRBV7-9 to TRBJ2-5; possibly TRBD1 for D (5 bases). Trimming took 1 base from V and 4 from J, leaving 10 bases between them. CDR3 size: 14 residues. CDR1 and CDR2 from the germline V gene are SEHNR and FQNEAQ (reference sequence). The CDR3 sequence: CASSLGNRRETQYF. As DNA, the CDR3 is TGTGCCAGCAGCTTAGGGAACAGGCGAGAGACCCAGTACTTC.

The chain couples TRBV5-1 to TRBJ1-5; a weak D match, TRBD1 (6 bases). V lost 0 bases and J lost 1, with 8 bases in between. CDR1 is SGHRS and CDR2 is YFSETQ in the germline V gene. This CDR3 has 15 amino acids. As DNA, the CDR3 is TGCGCCAGCAGCTTGGAGGGGGTCAGCAATCAGCCCCAGCATTTT. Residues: CASSLEGVSNQPQHF.

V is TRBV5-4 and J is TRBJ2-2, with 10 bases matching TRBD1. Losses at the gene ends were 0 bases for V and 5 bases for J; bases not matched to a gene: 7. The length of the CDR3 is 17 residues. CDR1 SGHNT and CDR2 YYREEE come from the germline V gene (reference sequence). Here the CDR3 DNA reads TGTGCCAGCAGCTTGGCGACAGGGGGCCTTAGGACCGGGGAGCTGTTTTTT. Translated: CASSLATGGLRTGELFF.

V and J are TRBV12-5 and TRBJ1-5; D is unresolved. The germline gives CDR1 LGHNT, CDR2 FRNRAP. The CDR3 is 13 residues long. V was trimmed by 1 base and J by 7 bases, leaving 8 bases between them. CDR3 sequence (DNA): TGTGCTAGTGGTTTGGAATCGAGGCAGCCCCAGCATTTT. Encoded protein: CASGLESRQPQHF. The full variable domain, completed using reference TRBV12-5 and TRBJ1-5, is DARVTQTPRHKVTEMGQEVTMRCQPILGHNTVFWYRQTMMQGLELLAYFRNRAPLDDSGMPKDRFSAEMPDATLATLKIQPSEPRDSAVYFCASGLESRQPQHFGDGTRLSIL.

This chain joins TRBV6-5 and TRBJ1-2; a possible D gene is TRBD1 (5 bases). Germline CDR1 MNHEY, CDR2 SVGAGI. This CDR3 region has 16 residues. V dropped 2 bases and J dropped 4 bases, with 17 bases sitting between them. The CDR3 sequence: CASSYRGGERTYGYTF. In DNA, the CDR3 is TGTGCCAGCAGTTACCGCGGGGGGGAACGAACCTATGGCTACACCTTC.

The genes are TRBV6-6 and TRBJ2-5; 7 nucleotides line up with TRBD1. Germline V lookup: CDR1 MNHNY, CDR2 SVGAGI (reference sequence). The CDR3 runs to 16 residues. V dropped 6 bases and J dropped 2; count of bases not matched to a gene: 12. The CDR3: CASSRTGAPPQETQYF. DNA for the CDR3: TGTGCCAGCAGCCGGACAGGAGCTCCCCCTCAAGAGACCCAGTACTTC.

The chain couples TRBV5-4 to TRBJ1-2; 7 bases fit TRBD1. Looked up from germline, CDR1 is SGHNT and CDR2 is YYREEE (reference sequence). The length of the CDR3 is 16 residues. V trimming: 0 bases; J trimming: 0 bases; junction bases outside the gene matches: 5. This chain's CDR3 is CASSLEGAASNYGYTF. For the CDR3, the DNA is TGTGCCAGCAGCTTGGAGGGGGCAGCATCTAACTATGGCTACACCTTC.

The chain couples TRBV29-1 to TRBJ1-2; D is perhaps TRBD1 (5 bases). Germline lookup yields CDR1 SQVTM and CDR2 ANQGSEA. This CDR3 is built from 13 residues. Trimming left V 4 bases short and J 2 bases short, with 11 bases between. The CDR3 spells CSVVDTVNYGYTF. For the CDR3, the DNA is TGCAGCGTTGTGGACACCGTCAACTATGGCTACACCTTC.

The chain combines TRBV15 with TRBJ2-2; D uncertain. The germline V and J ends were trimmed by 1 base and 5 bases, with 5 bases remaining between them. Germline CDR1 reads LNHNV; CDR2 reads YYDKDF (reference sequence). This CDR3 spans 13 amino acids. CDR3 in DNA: TGTGCCACCAGCAGAGCTGGGACCGGGGAGCTGTTTTTT. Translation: CATSRAGTGELFF.

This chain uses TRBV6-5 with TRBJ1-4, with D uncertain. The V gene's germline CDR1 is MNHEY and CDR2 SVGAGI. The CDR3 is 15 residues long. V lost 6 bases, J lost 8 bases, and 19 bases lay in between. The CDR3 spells CASSPRSSPKEKLFF. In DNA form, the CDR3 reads TGTGCCAGCAGCCCCCGTTCTTCACCCAAGGAAAAACTGTTTTTT.

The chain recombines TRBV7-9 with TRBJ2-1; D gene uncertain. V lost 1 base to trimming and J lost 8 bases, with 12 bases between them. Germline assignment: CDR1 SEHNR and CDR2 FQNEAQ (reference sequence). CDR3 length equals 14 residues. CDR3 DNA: TGTGCCAGCAGCTTAGTTGGTAGGGCCGATGAGCAGTTCTTC. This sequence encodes CASSLVGRADEQFF. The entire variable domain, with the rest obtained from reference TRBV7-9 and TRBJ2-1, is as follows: DTGVSQNPRHKITKRGQNVTFRCDPISEHNRLYWYRQTLGQGPEFLTYFQNEAQLEKSRLLSDRFSAERPKGSFSTLEIQRTEQGDSAMYLCASSLVGRADEQFFGPGTRLTVL.

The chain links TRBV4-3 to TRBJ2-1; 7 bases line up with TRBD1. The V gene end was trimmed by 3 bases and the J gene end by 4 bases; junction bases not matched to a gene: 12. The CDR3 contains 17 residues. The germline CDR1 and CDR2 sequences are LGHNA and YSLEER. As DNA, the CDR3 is TGCGCCAGCAGCCAGACCACAGGGGCGGGTTCATACAATGAGCAGTTCTTC. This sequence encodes CASSQTTGAGSYNEQFF.

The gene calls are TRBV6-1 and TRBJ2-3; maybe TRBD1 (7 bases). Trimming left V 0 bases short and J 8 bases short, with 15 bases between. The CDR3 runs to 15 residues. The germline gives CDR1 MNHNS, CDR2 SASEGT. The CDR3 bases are TGTGCCAGCAGTGAAGCGCCCGGGACAGCGGGTACGCAGTATTTT. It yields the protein CASSEAPGTAGTQYF.

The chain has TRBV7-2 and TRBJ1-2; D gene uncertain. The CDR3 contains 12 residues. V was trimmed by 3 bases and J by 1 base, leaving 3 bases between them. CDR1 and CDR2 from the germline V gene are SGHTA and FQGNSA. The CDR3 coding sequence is TGTGCCAGCAGCTTTCTTAACTATGGCTACACCTTC. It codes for CASSFLNYGYTF.

This CDR3 is CASSLYQAFNEQFF. The CDR3 DNA reads as TGTGCCAGCAGCTTATATCAGGCTTTTAATGAGCAGTTCTTC. J is TRBJ2-1 and V is TRBV7-9; D remains unclear. The V end lost 2 bases, the J end lost 7 bases, and 12 bases lay between the germline ends. CDR1 and CDR2 from the germline V gene are SEHNR and FQNEAQ (reference sequence). The CDR3 loop spans 14 amino acids.

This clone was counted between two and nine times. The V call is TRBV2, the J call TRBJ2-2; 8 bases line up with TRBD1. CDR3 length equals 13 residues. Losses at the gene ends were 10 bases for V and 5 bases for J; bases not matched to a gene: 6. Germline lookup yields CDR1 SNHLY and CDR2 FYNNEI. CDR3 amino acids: CATQTGVTGELFF. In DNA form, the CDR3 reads TGTGCCACCCAGACAGGGGTGACCGGGGAGCTGTTTTTT.

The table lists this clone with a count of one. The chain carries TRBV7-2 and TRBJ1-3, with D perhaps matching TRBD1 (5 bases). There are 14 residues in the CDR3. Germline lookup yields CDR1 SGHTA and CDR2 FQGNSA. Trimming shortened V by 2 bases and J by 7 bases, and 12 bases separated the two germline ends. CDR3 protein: CASSLKGRENTIYF. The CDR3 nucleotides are TGTGCCAGCAGCTTAAAGGGCAGGGAGAACACCATATATTTT.

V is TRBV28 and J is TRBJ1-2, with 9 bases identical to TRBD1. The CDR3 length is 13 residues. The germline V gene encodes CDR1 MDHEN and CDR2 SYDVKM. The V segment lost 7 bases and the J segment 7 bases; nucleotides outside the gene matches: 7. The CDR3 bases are TGTGCCAGCACCCAACAGGGGGCTGGTGGCTACACCTTC. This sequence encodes CASTQQGAGGYTF.

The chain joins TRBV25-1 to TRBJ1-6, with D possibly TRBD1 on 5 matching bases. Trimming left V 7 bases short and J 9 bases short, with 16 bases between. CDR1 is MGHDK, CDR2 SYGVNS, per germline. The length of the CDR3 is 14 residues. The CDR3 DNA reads TGTGCCAGCAATCGCAGGGAGGGATTTTCACCCCTCCACTTT. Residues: CASNRREGFSPLHF.

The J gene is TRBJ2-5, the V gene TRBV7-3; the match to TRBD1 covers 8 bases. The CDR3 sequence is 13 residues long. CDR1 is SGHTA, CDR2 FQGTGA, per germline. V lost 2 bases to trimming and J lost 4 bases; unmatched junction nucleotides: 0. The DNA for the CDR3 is TGTGCCAGCAGCTTAGGACAGGGAGAGACCCAGTACTTC. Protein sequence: CASSLGQGETQYF. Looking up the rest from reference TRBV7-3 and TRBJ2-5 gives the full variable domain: GAGVSQTPSNKVTEKGKYVELRCDPISGHTALYWYRQSLGQGPEFLIYFQGTGAADDSGLPNDRFFAVRPEGSVSTLKIQRTERGDSAVYLCASSLGQGETQYFGPGTRLLVL.

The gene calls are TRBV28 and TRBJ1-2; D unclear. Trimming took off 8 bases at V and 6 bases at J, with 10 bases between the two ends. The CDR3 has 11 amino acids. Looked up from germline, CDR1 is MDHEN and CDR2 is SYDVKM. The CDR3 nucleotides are TGTGCCAGCCTCCTCGGGGATGGCTACACCTTC. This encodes CASLLGDGYTF.